This T cell receptor beta chain was sequenced during a study of cytomegalovirus exposure and HLA in healthy donors. Whole-study results and caveats: 164 TCR beta chains were listed as cytomegalovirus-associated. By HLA locus, TCR association rates varied in a later analysis, with DRB1 showing the most and HLA-C the fewest.

Worth noting for this clone: What it binds is unknown. Other DNA sequences in the sample encode the same CDR3.

The PCR contained 60 Vbeta and 13 Jbeta primers. Sequenced by immunoSEQ multiplex PCR; TCRdb stores in-frame clones only, minus some. The sample holds roughly 100,000 clones. Specimen: PBMCs. The source of this sequence is a woman in her twenties or thirties in good health and CMV-seronegative.

CDR3 protein: CASSPDSSSYNEQFF. DNA for the CDR3: TGCGCCAGCAGCCCGGACAGTAGCTCCTACAATGAGCAGTTCTTC. The rearrangement links TRBV5-1 to TRBJ2-1; maybe TRBD1 (6 bases). The CDR3 is 15 residues long. Germline V gives CDR1 SGHRS, CDR2 YFSETQ. Trimming shortened V by 4 bases and J by 0 bases, and 11 bases separated the two germline ends.